This paragraph covers one T cell receptor beta chain sequence. This clonotype has at least ten counts. Its antigen remains unidentified. Per-base quality was not reported, and no clone a single base away is much larger than it. The library came from PCR. Sequencing used an Illumina HiSeq 2500. TCR library preparation used molecular barcoding, with unique molecular identifiers applied to normalize quantification of the TCRbeta repertoire. The public reads were reprocessed in TCRdb via fastp at Q25 and MiXCR, keeping in-frame beta chains. Entries that share a CDR3 protein sequence are merged under the most common genes and DNA. The sample table lists more than 200,000 distinct CDR3 sequences, roughly 25% of them with a count of one. The ten largest clones take up less than 3.5% of the sample. The treatment or condition label, as the study defines it: allogeneic hematopoietic cell transplantation with graft depleted of TCRalphabeta T cells and CD19 B cells. The children who served as transplant recipients had been given grafts of TCRalphabeta/CD19-depleted allogeneic hematopoietic cells.

The germline V gene sets CDR1 to SGHRS and CDR2 to YFSETQ. The CDR3 numbers 12 residues from cysteine through phenylalanine. Of the read, only the CDR3 DNA is kept; its 36 bases are in frame from base 1. Cut back by 1 base and 7 bases, the V and J ends lie 5 bases apart. These data come from a study of T-cell reconstitution after alpha-beta-depleted transplantation in children (dated by TCRdb to the mid-2010s). Turning to the overall study: Using TCR repertoire profiling, the study followed T-cell immune reconstitution in a quantitative way in children after TCRalphabeta/CD19-depleted allogeneic hematopoietic cell transplantation. Broader findings and caveats from the paper: In some patients, the high TCRbeta diversity seen at day 60 was put down to recipient T cells and intrathymic progenitors that had survived conditioning. Hyperexpanded clone frequencies declined over subsequent months; after one year, T-cell counts and TCRbeta diversity were mostly attributed to newly produced T cells. Apparently early alphabetaT-cell count recovery about two months after transplant reportedly relied on only several hundred rapidly expanded clones derived from non-depleted graft cells.

Source: PBMCs, taken before TCRalphabeta/CD19-depleted stem cell transplant. The clonotype originates from a girl aged 2-9 years with Fanconi anemia, due to receive a stem cell transplant. The chain is made from TRBV5-1 and TRBJ2-2; no D gene call is confident. The DNA is as follows: TGCGCCAGCAGCTTGATCGACGGGGAGCTGTTTTTT. Translated, this gives CASSLIDGELFF.